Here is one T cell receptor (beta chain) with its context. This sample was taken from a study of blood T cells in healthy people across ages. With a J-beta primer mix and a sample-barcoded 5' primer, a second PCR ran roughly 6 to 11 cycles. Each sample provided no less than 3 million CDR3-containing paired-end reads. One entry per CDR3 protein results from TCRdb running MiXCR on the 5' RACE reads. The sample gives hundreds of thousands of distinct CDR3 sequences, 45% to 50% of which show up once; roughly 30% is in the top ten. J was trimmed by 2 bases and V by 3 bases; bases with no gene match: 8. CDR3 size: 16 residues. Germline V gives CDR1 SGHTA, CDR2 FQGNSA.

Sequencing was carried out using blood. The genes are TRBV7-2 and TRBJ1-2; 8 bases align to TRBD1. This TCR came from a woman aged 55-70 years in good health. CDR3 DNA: TGTGCCAGCAGCTTGGTTCAAGGACAGGGCAACTATGGCTACACCTTC. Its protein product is CASSLVQGQGNYGYTF.